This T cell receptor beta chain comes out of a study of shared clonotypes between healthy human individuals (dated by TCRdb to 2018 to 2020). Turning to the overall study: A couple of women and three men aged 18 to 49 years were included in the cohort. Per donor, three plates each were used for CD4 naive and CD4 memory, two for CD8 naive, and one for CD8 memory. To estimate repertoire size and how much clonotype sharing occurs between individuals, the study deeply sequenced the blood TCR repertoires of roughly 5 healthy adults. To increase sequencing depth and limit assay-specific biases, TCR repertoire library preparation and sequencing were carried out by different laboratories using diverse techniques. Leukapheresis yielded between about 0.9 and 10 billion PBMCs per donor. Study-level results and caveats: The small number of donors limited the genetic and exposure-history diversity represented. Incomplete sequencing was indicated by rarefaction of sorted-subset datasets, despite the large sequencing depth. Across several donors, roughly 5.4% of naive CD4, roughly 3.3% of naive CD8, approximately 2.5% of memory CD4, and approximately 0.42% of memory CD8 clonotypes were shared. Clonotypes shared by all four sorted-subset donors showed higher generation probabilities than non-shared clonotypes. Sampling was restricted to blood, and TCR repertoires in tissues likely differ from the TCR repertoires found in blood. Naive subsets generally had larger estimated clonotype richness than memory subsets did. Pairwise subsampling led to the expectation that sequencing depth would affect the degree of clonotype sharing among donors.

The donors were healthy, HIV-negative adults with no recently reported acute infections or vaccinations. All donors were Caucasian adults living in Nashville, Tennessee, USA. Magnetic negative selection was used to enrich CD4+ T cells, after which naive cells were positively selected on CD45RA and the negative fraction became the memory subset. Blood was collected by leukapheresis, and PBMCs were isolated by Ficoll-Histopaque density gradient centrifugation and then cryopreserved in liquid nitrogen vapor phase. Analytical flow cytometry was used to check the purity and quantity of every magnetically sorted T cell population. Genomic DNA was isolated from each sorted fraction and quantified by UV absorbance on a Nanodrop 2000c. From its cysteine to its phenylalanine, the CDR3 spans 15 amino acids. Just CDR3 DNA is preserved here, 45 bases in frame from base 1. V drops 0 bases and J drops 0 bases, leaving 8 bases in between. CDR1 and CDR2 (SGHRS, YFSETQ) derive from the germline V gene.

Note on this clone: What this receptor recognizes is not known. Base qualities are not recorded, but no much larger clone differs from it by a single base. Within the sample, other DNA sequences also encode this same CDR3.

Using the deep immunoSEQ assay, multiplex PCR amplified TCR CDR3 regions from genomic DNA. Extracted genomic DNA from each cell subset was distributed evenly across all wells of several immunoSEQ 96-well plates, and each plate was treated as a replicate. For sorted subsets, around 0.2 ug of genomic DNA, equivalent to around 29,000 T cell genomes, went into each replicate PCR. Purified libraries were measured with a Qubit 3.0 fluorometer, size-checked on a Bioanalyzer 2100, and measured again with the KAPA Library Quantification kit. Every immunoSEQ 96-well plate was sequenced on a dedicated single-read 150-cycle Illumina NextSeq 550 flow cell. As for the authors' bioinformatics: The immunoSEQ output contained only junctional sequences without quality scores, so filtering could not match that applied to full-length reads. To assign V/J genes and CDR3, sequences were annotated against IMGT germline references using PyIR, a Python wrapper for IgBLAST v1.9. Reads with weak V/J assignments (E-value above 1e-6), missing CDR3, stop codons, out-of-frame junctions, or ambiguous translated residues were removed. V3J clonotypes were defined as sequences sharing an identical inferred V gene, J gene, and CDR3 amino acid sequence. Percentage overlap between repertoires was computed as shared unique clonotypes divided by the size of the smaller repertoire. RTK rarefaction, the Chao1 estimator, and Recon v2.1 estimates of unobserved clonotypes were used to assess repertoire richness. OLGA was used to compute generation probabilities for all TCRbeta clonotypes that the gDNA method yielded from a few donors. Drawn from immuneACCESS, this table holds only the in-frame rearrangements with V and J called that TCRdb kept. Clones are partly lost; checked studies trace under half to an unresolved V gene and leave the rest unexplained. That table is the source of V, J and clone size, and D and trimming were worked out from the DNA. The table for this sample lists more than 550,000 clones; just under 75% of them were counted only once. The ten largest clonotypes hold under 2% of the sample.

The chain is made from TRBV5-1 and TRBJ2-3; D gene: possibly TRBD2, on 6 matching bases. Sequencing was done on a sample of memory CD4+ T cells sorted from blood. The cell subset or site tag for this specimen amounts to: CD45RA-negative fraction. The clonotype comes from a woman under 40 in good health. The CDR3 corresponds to CASSLVSGSTDTQYF. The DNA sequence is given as TGCGCCAGCAGCTTGGTTAGCGGTAGCACAGATACGCAGTATTTT.